This T cell receptor beta chain emerged from a study of PD-1 blockade in classical Hodgkin lymphoma. Within the sample, this clone is large. All patients experienced relapse after autologous stem cell transplantation, and brentuximab vedotin exposure was variable. The study isolated CD8+ T cells from thawed PBMCs by magnetic negative selection. Generated by immunoSEQ multiplex PCR, the TCRdb table keeps only in-frame clones and is missing some. The data hold roughly 2,700 clones, with about 63% observed a single time. The clonotype was recovered from a human donor with classical Hodgkin lymphoma. The material sequenced was CD8+ T cells from blood, taken at baseline.

In DNA form, the CDR3 reads TGTGCCTGGAGTGTTAGCGGGAACTACGAGCAGTACTTC. It yields the protein CAWSVSGNYEQYF. The rearrangement uses TRBV30 and TRBJ2-7; TRBD2 aligns across 8 bases. The CDR3 runs 13 residues. The germline V gene has CDR1 GTSNPN and CDR2 SVGIG (reference sequence). The V gene end was trimmed by 0 bases and the J gene end by 3 bases; junction bases not matched to a gene: 1.